This T cell receptor (beta chain) was identified in a study of response to subunit inactivated influenza vaccine. Study-wide points: There was a suggestion from the authors that each seasonal influenza vaccination recruits few new T cells.

A note on this clonotype: The antigen is unknown.

TCRdb re-called the RT-PCR reads with MiXCR, one entry per CDR3 protein. Here the sample spans around 300,000 distinct CDR3 sequences, about 20% being singletons. Source: PBMCs from blood, taken 21 months after vaccination. The sequence was collected from a man in his fifties or sixties who received an inactivated influenza vaccine.

CDR3: CASSSVAGWPQHF. The CDR3 nucleotides read TGTGCCAGCAGTAGTGTAGCTGGGTGGCCCCAGCATTTT. The rearrangement links TRBV12-3 or TRBV12-4 to TRBJ1-5; no reliable D call. Trimming left V 5 bases short and J 9 bases short, with 14 bases between. The CDR3 runs 13 residues.